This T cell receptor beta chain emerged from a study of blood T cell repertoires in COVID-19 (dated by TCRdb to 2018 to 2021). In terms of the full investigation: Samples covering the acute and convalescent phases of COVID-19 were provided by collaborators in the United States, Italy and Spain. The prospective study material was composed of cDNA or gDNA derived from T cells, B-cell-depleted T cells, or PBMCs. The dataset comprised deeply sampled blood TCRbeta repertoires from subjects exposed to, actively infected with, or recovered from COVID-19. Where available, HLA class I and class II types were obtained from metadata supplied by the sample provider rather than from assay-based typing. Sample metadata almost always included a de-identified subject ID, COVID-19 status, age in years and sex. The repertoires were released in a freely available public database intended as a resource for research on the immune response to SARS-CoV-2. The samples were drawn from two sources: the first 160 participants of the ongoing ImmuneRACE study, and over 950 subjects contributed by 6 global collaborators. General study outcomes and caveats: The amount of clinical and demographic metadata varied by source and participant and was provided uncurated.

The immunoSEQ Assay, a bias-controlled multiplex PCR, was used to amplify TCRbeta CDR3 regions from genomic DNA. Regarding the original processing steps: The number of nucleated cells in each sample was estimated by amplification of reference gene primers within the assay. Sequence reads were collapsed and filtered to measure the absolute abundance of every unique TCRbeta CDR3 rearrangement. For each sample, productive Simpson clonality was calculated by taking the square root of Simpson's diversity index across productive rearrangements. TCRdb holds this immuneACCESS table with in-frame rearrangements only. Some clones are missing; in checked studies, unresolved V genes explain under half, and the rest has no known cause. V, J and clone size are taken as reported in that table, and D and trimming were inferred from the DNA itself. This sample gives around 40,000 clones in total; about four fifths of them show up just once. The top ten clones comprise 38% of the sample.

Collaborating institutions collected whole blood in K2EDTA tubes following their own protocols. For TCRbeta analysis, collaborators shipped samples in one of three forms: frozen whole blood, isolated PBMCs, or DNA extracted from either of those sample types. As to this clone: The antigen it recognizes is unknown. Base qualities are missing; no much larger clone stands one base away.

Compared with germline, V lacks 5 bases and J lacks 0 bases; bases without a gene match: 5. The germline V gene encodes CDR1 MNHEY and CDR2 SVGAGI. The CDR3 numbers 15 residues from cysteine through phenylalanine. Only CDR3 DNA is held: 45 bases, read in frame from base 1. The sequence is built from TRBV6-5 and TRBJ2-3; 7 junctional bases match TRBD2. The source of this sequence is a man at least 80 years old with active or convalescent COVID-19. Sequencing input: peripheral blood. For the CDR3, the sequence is CASSTRLASTDTQYF. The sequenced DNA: TGTGCCAGCAGTACCCGACTAGCCAGCACAGATACGCAGTATTTT.